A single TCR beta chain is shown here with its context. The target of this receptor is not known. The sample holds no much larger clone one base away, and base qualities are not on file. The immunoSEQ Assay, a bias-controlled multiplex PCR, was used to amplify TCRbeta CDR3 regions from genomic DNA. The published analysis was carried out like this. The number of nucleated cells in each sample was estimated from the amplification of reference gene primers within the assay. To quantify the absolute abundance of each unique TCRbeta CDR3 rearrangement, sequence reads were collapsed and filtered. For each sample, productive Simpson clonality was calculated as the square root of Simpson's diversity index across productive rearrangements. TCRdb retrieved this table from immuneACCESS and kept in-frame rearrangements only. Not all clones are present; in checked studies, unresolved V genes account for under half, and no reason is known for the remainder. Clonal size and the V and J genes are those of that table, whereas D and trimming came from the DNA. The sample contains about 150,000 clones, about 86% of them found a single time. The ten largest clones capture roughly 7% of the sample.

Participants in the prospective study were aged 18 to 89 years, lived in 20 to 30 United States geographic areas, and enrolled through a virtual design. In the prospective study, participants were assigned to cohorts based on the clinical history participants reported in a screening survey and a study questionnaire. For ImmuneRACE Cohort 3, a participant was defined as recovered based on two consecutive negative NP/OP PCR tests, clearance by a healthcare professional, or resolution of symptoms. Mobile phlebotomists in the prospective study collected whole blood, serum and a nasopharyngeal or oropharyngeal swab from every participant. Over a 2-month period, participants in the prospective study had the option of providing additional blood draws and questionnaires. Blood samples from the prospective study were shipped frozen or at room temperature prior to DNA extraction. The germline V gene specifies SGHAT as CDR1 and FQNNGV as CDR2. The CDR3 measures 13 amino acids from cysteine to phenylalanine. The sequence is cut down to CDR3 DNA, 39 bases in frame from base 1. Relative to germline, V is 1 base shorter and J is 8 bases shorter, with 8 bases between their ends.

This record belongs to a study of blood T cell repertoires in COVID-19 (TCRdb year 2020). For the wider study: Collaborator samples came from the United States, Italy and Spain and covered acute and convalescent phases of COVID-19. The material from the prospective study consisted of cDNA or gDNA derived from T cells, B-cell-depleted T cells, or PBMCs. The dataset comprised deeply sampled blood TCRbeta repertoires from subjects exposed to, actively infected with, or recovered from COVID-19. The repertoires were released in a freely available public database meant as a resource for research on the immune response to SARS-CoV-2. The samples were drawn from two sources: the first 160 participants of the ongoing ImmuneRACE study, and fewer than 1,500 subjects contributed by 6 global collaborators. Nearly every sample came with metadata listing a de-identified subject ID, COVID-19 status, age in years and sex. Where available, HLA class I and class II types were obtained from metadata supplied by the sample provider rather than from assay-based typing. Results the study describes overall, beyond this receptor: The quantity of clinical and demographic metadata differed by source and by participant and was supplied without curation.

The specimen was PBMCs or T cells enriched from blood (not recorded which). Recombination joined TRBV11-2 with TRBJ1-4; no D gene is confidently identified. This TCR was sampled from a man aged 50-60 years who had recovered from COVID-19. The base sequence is TGTGCCAGCAGCTTAGTTGGGAGGGAAAAACTGTTTTTT. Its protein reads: CASSLVGREKLFF.